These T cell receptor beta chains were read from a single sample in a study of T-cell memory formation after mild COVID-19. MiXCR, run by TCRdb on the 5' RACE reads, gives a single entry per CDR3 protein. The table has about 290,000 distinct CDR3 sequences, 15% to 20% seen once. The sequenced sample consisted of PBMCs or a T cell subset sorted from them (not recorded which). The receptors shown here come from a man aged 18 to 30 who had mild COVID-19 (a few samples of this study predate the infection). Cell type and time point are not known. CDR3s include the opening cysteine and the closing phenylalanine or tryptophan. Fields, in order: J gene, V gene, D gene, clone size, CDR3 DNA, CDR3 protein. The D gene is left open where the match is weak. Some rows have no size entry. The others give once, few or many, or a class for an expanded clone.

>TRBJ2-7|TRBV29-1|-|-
TGCAGCGTTGAACTTCCGGGACATAACTACGAGCAGTACTTC
CSVELPGHNYEQYF
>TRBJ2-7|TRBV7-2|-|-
TGTGCCAGCAGCTATCGAACGGGCGAGCAGTACTTC
CASSYRTGEQYF
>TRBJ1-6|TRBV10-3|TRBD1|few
TGTGCCATCAGTCCTGGGACAGCCGATTACTATAATTCACCCCTCCACTTT
CAISPGTADYYNSPLHF
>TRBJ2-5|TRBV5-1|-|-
TGCGCCAGCAGCTTGGAGAGGCGGGTGACCCAGTACTTC
CASSLERRVTQYF
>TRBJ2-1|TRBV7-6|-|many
TGTGCCAGCAGCTTAGGGTTCGGCGACAATGAGCAGTTCTTC
CASSLGFGDNEQFF
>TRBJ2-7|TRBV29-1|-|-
TGCAGCGTTGCCGGGGTCTACTACGAGCAGTACTTC
CSVAGVYYEQYF
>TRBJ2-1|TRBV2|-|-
TGTGCCAGCAGCGCGCAAGGGACGCCTTACAATGAGCAGTTCTTC
CASSAQGTPYNEQFF
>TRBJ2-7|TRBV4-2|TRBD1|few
TGTGCCAGCAGCCAAGCTACAGGACAGGCGTACGAGCAGTACTTC
CASSQATGQAYEQYF
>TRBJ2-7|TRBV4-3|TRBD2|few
TGCGCCAGCAGCCAAGATTTTGGGACGGGGGGCTACGAGCAGTACTTC
CASSQDFGTGGYEQYF
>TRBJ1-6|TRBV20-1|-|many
TGCAGTGCTAGAGACAGGGGTAATTCACCCCTCCACTTT
CSARDRGNSPLHF
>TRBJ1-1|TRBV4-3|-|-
TGCGCCAGCAGCCAAGGGGGTTTTGGCACTGAAGCTTTCTTT
CASSQGGFGTEAFF
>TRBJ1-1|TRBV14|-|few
TGTGCCAGCAGCCAAGAGAGGGGTATCGGCGCTTTCTTT
CASSQERGIGAFF
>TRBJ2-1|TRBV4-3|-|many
TGCGCCAGCAGCCAAGGGACGGCAGCATACAATGAGCAGTTCTTC
CASSQGTAAYNEQFF
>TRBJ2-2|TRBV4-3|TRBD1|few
TGCGCCAGCAGCCAAGAGGGGACAGGGTTCACCGGGGAGCTGTTTTTT
CASSQEGTGFTGELFF
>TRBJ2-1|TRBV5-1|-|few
TGCGCCAGCAGCTTGGACCGGGGTGGGAGTGAGCAGTTCTTC
CASSLDRGGSEQFF
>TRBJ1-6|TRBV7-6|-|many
TGTGCCAGCAGCTTAATCCCCCCCCAGGGAAAAGAGTGGGCCTTCACCCTCCACTTT
CASSLIPPQGKEWAFTLHF
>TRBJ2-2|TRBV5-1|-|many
TGCGCCAGCAGCTTGGCCGGGACCGGGGAGCTGTTTTTT
CASSLAGTGELFF
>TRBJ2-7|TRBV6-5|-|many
TGTGCCAGCAGTTATACCCCGCGGGACGAGCAGTACTTC
CASSYTPRDEQYF
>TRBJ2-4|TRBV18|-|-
TGTGCCAGCTCAGTTGCGAACTCCAGCCCACTTGTTCAGTACTTC
CASSVANSSPLVQYF
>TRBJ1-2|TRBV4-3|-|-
TGCGCCAGCAGCCAAGAAGACAGTAACTATGGCTACACCTTC
CASSQEDSNYGYTF
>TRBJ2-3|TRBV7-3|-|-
TGTGCCAGCAGCTTAAGAGACGGGGGGCTAACAGATACGCAGTATTTT
CASSLRDGGLTDTQYF
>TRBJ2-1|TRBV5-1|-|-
TGCGCCAGCAGTTTAACGGAGTCTAGCTCCTACAATGAGCAGTTCTTC
CASSLTESSSYNEQFF
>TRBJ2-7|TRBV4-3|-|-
TGCGCCAGCAGCCAAGGGAGTACAGGATACGAGCAGTACTTC
CASSQGSTGYEQYF
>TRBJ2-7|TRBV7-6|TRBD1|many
TGTGCCAGCACCTCGACAGGGGGGACCTACGAGCAGTACTTC
CASTSTGGTYEQYF
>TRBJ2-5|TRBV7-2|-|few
TGTGCCAGCAGCTTAGGCGCCCAAGAGACCCAGTACTTC
CASSLGAQETQYF
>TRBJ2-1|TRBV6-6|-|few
TGTGCCAGCAGTCAACAGCTTCTTAGCTCCTACAATGAGCAGTTCTTC
CASSQQLLSSYNEQFF
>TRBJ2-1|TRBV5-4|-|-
TGTGCCAGCGGCTCTGGGACGGACGGCTACAATGAGCAGTTCTTC
CASGSGTDGYNEQFF
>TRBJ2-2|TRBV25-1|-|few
TGTGCCAGCAGTGACACCGGGACATTAACCGGGGAGCTGTTTTTT
CASSDTGTLTGELFF
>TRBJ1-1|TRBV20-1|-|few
TGCAGTGCTAGCGCCAGGGGAGGGGGAAACACTGAAGCTTTCTTT
CSASARGGGNTEAFF
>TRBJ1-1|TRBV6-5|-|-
TGTGCCAGCAGTGGTCGGTGGGGGCCGAACACTGAAGCTTTCTTT
CASSGRWGPNTEAFF
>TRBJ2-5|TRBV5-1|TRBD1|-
TGCGCCAGCAGCTTGGGACAGGGGGCCAAAGAGACCCAGTACTTC
CASSLGQGAKETQYF
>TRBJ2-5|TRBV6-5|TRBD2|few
TGTGCCAGCAGTTACGCCGGACTAGCGGGAGAGACCCAGTACTTC
CASSYAGLAGETQYF
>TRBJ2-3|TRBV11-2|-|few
TGTGCCAGCAGCTCGTCTAGCCGGGGGCCCACAGATACGCAGTATTTT
CASSSSSRGPTDTQYF
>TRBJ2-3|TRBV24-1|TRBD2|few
TGTGCCACCAGTGACCACGCGGGGGTGAATCCCGATACGCAGTATTTT
CATSDHAGVNPDTQYF
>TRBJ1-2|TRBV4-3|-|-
TGCGCCAGCAGCCAAGACGGGGCAGGTGACTATGGCTACACCTTC
CASSQDGAGDYGYTF
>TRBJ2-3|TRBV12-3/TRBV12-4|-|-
TGTGCCAGCATCACCTCGGGGGTCACAGATACGCAGTATTTT
CASITSGVTDTQYF
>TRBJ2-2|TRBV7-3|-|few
TGTGCCAGCAGCCCGACGGGCACCGGGGAGCTGTTTTTT
CASSPTGTGELFF
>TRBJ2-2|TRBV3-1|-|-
TGTGCCAGCAGCCAACCGACAGGATCGGCGAACACCGGGGAGCTGTTTTTT
CASSQPTGSANTGELFF
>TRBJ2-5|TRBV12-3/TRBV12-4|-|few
TGTGCGTCGGCCCTCGACCGGGAGACCCAGTACTTC
CASALDRETQYF
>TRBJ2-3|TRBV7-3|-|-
TGTGCCAGCAGCGTGGGACGAGGCCAAGATACGCAGTATTTT
CASSVGRGQDTQYF
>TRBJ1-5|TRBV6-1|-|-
TGTGCCAGCTCGCCCCACAATCAGCCCCAGCATTTT
CASSPHNQPQHF
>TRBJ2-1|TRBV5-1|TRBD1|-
TGCGCCAGCAGCTCGCAAGGACAGGGGAATAATGAGCAGTTCTTC
CASSSQGQGNNEQFF
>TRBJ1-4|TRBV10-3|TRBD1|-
TGTGCCATCAGCCAGCGAGGACAGGGGTTGACTGCTAATGAAAAACTGTTTTTT
CAISQRGQGLTANEKLFF
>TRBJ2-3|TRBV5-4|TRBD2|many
TGTGCCAGCAGCTCGACGACTAGCGGGGCATATACGCAGTATTTT
CASSSTTSGAYTQYF
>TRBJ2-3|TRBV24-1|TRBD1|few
TGTGCCACCAGACCGGGACAGGGGGCGGCAGATACGCAGTATTTT
CATRPGQGAADTQYF
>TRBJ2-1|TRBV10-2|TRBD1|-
TGCGCCAGCAGCAGGGGGAGCCTTAGCAATGAGCAGTTCTTC
CASSRGSLSNEQFF
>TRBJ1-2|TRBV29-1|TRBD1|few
TGCAGCGTTAGGGACAGGGGCTATGGCTACACCTTC
CSVRDRGYGYTF
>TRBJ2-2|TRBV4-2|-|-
TGTGCCAGCAGCCAGACCACGGATACCGGGGAGCTGTTTTTT
CASSQTTDTGELFF
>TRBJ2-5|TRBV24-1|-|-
TGTGCCACCAGTGATTTGCTCCAAGAGACCCAGTACTTC
CATSDLLQETQYF
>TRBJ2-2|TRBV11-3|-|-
TGTGCCAGCAGCTTAGACCGCGGGGAGCTGTTTTTT
CASSLDRGELFF
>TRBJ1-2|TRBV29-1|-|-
TGCAGCGTTGCCGGGACTCAGGGTGGCTACACCTTC
CSVAGTQGGYTF
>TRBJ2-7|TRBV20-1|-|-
TGCAGTGCTACTGACGTGTTGAGCTCCTACGAGCAGTACTTC
CSATDVLSSYEQYF
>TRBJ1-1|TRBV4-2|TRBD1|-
TGTGCCAGCAGCCAAGGATCACTCCGGGACAGCCAGAAGGACACTGAAGCTTTCTTT
CASSQGSLRDSQKDTEAFF